The present entry profiles one T cell receptor beta chain with its context. This specimen comes from a study of vaccination and CD4 T cells after COVID-19. About the study: Nasal swab PCR detected SARS-CoV-2 in convalescent patients, who comprised 9 or 10 mild cases and one severe case. Convalescent patients gave post-COVID blood a median about 95 days post-diagnosis, range 35 to 161.

The CDR3 consists of 15 residues. V was shortened by 7 bases and J by 4 bases, with 14 bases between the two germline ends. Germline assignment: CDR1 MNHNS and CDR2 SASEGT. Positive PCR dates spanned March to December 2020, predating US Alpha, Beta and Delta variants. TCRdb recomputed calls from the PCR reads with MiXCR, one row per CDR3 protein. Among 25,000 or so distinct CDR3 sequences, over 40% were seen once, and the ten largest hold 1% to 1.2%. The input for sequencing was CD4+ T cells from blood, taken before SARS-CoV-2 vaccination. The clonotype comes from a human donor who had recovered from COVID-19. This sequence joins TRBV6-1 and TRBJ2-6; D is tentatively TRBD1 or TRBD2 (6 bases each). The CDR3 nucleotides read TGTGCCAGCAATCCGGGGGCCCTCGGGGCCAACGTCCTGACTTTC. It specifies CASNPGALGANVLTF.